Below, one TCR beta chain is given with its context. Its antigen is not identified. This CDR3 has 17 amino acids. CDR1 is LNHDA, CDR2 SQIVND, per germline (reference sequence). Trimming at V came to 5 bases and at J to 3 bases, leaving 7 bases not matched to a gene. The data were obtained in a study of cytomegalovirus exposure and HLA in healthy donors. Study-wide points: As was reported, the classifier diagnosed cytomegalovirus status with high specificity and sensitivity. One later analysis, an examination of the roughly 130 validation repertoires, found that first-cohort TCR clusters tended to co-occur in them. Researchers catalogued under 200 TCR beta chains as cytomegalovirus-associated.

The assay was immunoSEQ multiplex PCR, and TCRdb's table has in-frame clones only and misses some. The sample holds tens of thousands of clones, 90% to 95% seen once. This receptor was taken from a woman aged 25 to 39 in good health and CMV-seropositive. Sequencing input: PBMCs. The V call is TRBV19, the J call TRBJ2-2; 12 bases are a match to TRBD2. The CDR3 loop reads CASSSSGRAKDTGELFF. The CDR3 bases are TGTGCCAGTAGTTCTAGCGGGAGGGCTAAAGACACCGGGGAGCTGTTTTTT.